The text below deals with one TCR beta chain. The assay was immunoSEQ multiplex PCR, and TCRdb's table has in-frame clones only and misses some. The repertoire has approximately 180,000 clones, 89% of them found once; the top ten carry about 2.2%. Germline CDR1 is LGHDT and CDR2 is YNNKEL (reference sequence). V dropped 4 bases and J dropped 8 bases, with 21 bases sitting between them. This CDR3 comprises 16 residues. Participants' reported clinical history set cohort assignment. This specimen belongs to a study of blood T cell repertoires in COVID-19. Across the study: Sources were T cells, B-cell-depleted T cells, or PBMCs; the material itself was cDNA or gDNA.

The sample was PBMCs or T cells enriched from blood (not recorded which). The origin of this receptor is a woman aged 40 to 50 with acute COVID-19. The chain joins TRBV3-1 (or the pseudogene TRBV3-2) to TRBJ2-1, with D possibly being TRBD2 (6 bases). The DNA for the CDR3 is TGTGCCAGCAGCCCGTCAGGAGGGCCTTTGATGGATGAGCAGTTCTTC. Residues: CASSPSGGPLMDEQFF.